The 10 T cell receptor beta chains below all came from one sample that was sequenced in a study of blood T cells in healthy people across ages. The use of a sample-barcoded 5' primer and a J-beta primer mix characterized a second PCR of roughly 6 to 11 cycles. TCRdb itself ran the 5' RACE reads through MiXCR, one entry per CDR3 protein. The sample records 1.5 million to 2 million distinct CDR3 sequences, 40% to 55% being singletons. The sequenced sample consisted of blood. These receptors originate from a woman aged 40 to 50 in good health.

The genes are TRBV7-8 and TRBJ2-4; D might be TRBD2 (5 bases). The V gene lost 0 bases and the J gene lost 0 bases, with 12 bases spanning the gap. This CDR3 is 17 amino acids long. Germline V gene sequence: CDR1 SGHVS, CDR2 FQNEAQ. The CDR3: CASSLAEAPLAKNIQYF. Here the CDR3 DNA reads TGTGCCAGCAGCTTAGCGGAGGCCCCGCTAGCCAAAAACATTCAGTACTTC.

Here the CDR3 DNA reads TGTGCCAGCAGCACACAGGGGTATCAGACCCAGTACTTC. Amino acid sequence: CASSTQGYQTQYF. The chain links TRBV9 to TRBJ2-5; 7 bases are shared with TRBD1. The J segment lost 6 bases and the V segment lost 4 bases, leaving 6 bases of the junction unmatched. Germline values: CDR1 SGDLS, CDR2 YYNGEE. The CDR3 contains 13 residues.

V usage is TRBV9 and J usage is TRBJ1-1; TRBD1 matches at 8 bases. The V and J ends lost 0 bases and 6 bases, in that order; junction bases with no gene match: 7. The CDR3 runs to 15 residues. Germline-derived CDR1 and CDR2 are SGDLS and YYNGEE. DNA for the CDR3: TGTGCCAGCAGCGTAGCTATGACAGGGGAATCTGAAGCTTTCTTT. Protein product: CASSVAMTGESEAFF.

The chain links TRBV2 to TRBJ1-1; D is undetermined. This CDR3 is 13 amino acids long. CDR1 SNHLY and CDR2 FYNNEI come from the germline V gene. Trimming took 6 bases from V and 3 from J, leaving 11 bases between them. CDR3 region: CASRYRSDTEAFF. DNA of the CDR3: TGTGCCAGCAGATACCGATCAGACACTGAAGCTTTCTTT.

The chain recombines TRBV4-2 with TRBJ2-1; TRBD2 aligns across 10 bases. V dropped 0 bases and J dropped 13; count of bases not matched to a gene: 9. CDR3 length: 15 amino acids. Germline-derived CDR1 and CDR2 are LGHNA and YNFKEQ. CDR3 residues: CASSQDIAGGSEQFF. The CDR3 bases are TGTGCCAGCAGCCAAGACATAGCGGGGGGATCTGAACAGTTCTTC.

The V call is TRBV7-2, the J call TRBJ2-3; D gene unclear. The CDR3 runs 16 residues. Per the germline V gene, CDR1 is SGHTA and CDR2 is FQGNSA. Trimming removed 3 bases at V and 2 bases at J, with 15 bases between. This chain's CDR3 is CASSFRLSRTTDTQYF. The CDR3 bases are TGTGCCAGCAGCTTTAGGTTGTCTCGCACCACAGATACGCAGTATTTT.

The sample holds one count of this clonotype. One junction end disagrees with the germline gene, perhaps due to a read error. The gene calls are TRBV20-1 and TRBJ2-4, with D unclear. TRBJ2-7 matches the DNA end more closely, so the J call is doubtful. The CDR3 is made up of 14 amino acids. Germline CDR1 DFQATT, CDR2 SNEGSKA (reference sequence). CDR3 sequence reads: CSVRSARRTHEQYF. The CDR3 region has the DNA TGCAGTGTTAGATCGGCCAGGCGGACCCACGAGCAGTACTTC.

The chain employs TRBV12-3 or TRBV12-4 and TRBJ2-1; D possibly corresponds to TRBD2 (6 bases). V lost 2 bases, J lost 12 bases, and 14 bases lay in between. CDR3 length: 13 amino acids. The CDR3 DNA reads TGTGCCAGCAGTTTAAGACTAGTGGGCGGGCAGTTCTTC. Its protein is CASSLRLVGGQFF.

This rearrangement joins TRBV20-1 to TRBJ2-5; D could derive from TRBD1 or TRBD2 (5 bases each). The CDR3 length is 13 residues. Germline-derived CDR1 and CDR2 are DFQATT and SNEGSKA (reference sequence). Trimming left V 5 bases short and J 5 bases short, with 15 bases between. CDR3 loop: CSAWDRGMETQYF. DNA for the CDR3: TGCAGTGCTTGGGACCGAGGGATGGAGACCCAGTACTTC.

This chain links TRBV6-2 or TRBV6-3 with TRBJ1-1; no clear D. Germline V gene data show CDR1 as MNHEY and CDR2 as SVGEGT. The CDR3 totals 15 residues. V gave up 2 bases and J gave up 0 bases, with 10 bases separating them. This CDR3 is CASSYGFGMNTEAFF. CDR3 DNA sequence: TGTGCCAGCAGTTACGGGTTTGGCATGAACACTGAAGCTTTCTTT.